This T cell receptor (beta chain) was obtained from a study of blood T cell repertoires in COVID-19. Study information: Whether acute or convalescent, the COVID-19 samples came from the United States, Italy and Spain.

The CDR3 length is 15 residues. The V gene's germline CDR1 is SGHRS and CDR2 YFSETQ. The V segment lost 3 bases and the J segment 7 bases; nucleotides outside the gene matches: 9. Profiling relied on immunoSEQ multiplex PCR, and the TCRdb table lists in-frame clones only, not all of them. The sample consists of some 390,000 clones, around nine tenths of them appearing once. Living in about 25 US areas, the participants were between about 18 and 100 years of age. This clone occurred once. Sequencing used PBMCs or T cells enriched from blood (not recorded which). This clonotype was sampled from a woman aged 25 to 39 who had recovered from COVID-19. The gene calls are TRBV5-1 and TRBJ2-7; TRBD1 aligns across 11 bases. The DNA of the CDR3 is TGCGCCAGCAGCTATCCGGGACAGGGGGTGCGGGAGCAGTACTTC. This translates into CASSYPGQGVREQYF.